This TCR beta chain was sequenced in a study of T cell responses to AZD1222 COVID-19 vaccine. Study information: Some second doses came at about 4 weeks and others at about 12 weeks; these were pooled. Points from the study as a whole: Spike regions recognized by vaccine-associated CD4 TCRs spanned the protein, led by 160-218 and 743-854. Possibly, clonal diversity was underestimated; donors were largely white British and included more females.

Profiled with immunoSEQ multiplex PCR; TCRdb holds only in-frame clones, not every one. The table has approximately 160,000 clones, 90% seen once. This clone has only a few counts. Its specificity is unknown. Germline V gives CDR1 SEHNR, CDR2 FQNEAQ (reference sequence). Germline trimming cut 6 bases from V and 3 bases from J; bases unmatched to any gene: 10. This CDR3 has 15 amino acids. This material consisted of peripheral blood, taken on day 0 of AZD1222 vaccination. The chain couples TRBV7-9 to TRBJ2-7; 8 bases line up with TRBD1. The source of this sequence is an adult in good health. The CDR3 region has the DNA TGTGCCAGCAGTCACCGACAGGGGCCGTACTACGAGCAGTACTTC. It translates to CASSHRQGPYYEQYF.